The 9 T cell receptor beta chains in this list originate from one sample, sequenced in a study of T cell repertoires in cytomegalovirus infection. TCRdb independently ran MiXCR on the reads; one entry per CDR3 protein. Of some 220,000 distinct CDR3 sequences in the sample, roughly an eighth are singletons; the top ten hold roughly 1.7%. Specimen: PBMCs. Receptor source: a human donor in good health (CMV status not recorded). Some clones in this sample may be carry-over from other donors' samples.

This clonotype has ten or more counts. This chain connects TRBV6-2 or TRBV6-3 to TRBJ1-5, with a weak D call TRBD1 (6 bases). With 0 bases removed from V and 1 base from J, the gap between germline ends came to 7 bases. Germline V lookup: CDR1 MNHEY, CDR2 SVGEGT. This CDR3 spans 15 amino acids. The CDR3 DNA follows: TGTGCCAGCAGTTACTCGGACAGCAGCAATCAGCCCCAGCATTTT. Protein product: CASSYSDSSNQPQHF.

CDR3 nucleotides: TGTGCCAGCAGGCCGGGACAGGGGGTCCAGGGTGAGCAGTTCTTC. Its translation: CASRPGQGVQGEQFF. This chain connects TRBV28 to TRBJ2-1, with 11 bases aligning to TRBD1. This CDR3 region has 15 residues. Germline V lookup: CDR1 MDHEN, CDR2 SYDVKM. V was clipped by 6 bases and J by 9 bases; unmatched bases: 10.

At least ten counts were recorded for this clonotype. The chain joins TRBV7-2 to TRBJ2-1; D gene uncertain. V lost 0 bases and J lost 4, with 1 base in between. Germline V gene lookup returns CDR1 SGHTA and CDR2 FQGNSA. This CDR3 has 12 amino acids. The CDR3 coding sequence is TGTGCCAGCAGCTTAGCTTACAATGAGCAGTTCTTC. Translation gives CASSLAYNEQFF.

This clonotype was picked up many times. The chain carries TRBV19 and TRBJ2-1, with TRBD2 matching over 11 bases. The CDR3 covers 15 residues. CDR1 LNHDA and CDR2 SQIVND come from the germline V gene (reference sequence). V lost 3 bases and J lost 9; bases outside the gene matches: 7. This CDR3 is CASSIKLAGVVEQFF. CDR3 nucleotide sequence: TGTGCCAGTAGTATCAAACTAGCGGGAGTGGTTGAGCAGTTCTTC.

This clonotype was found many times. The chain uses TRBV7-8 and TRBJ1-2; no definite D call. The CDR3 contains 15 residues. The V and J ends lost 5 bases and 4 bases respectively, with 17 bases between them. CDR1 and CDR2 (germline): SGHVS, FQNEAQ. CDR3 in amino acids: CASSAGRTDLYGYTF. The CDR3 region has the DNA TGTGCCAGCAGCGCCGGGAGAACAGATCTCTATGGCTACACCTTC.

About this clonotype: It may be a read error: a sequence one base away is much more abundant. Because it lacks the conserved phenylalanine or tryptophan at the end, this CDR3 is likely a read error. CDR3 amino acids: CASSEPGDTDTQYS. The CDR3 DNA is TGTGCCAGCAGTGAGCCGGGAGACACAGATACGCAGTATTCT. The V gene is TRBV28, the J gene TRBJ2-3; a weak D match, TRBD2 (6 bases). The CDR3 runs to 14 residues. Trimming took off 5 bases at V and 2 bases at J, with 11 bases between the two ends. CDR1 is MDHEN and CDR2 is SYDVKM in the germline V gene.

This clonotype came up many times. V gene TRBV4-1 combines with J gene TRBJ1-1; D unresolved. This CDR3 region has 13 residues. From germline, CDR1 is MGHRA and CDR2 YSYEKL. The V and J ends lost 0 bases and 5 bases respectively, with 7 bases between them. This chain's CDR3 is CASSQENPTEAFF. The CDR3 nucleotides read TGCGCCAGCAGCCAAGAAAATCCAACTGAAGCTTTCTTT.

The chain combines TRBV5-1 with TRBJ2-7, with D possibly being TRBD1 or TRBD2 (5 bases each). Germline-derived CDR1 and CDR2 are SGHRS and YFSETQ. The ends were cut back, 4 bases at V and 0 bases at J, with 11 bases in the middle. The CDR3 has 14 residues. CDR3 DNA: TGCGCCAGCAGCCGGGACGCGAGCTCCTACGAGCAGTACTTC. Translating it yields CASSRDASSYEQYF. Together with reference TRBV5-1 and TRBJ2-7, the CDR3 gives the full variable domain: KAGVTQTPRYLIKTRGQQVTLSCSPISGHRSVSWYQQTPGQGLQFLFEYFSETQRNKGNFPGRFSGRQFSNSRSEMNVSTLELGDSALYLCASSRDASSYEQYFGPGTRLTVT.

This clonotype was recorded at least ten times. The rearrangement joins TRBV7-3 to TRBJ2-1; no reliable D call. CDR3 length: 13 amino acids. Germline assignment: CDR1 SGHTA and CDR2 FQGTGA. With 3 bases removed from V and 10 bases from J, the gap between germline ends came to 13 bases. CDR3 coding DNA: TGTGCCAGCAGCTTCGGACCCGACGGCGAGCAGTTCTTC. This sequence encodes CASSFGPDGEQFF.